This T cell receptor (beta chain) was captured in a study of T cell clonality in common variable immunodeficiency. Study-level results: In common variable immunodeficiency, TCR beta chains reportedly carried fewer deletions and N-nucleotide insertions. Patient heterogeneity in the CVID cohort limited correlations between repertoire features and clinical complications.

V gave up 4 bases and J gave up 2 bases; unmatched junction bases: 4. The CDR3 consists of 14 residues. Germline assignment: CDR1 SGHRS and CDR2 YFSETQ. The table came from immunoSEQ multiplex PCR; TCRdb's copy has only in-frame clones and leaves some out. Sampling found over 20,000 clones, none seen once. This clone came up many times. What it binds is not known. The read ends 3 residues before the CDR3 terminus; that terminus is restored from the germline J gene. Sequenced: peripheral blood mononuclear cells. The chain has TRBV5-1 and TRBJ2-7; TRBD1 agrees at 9 bases. The source of this sequence is a human donor with common variable immunodeficiency. The CDR3 spells CASSPGTGTYEQYF. CDR3 bases read: TGCGCCAGCAGCCCCGGGACAGGGACCTACGAG.